The rows below give T cell receptor beta chains drawn from one sample of a study of monozygotic twins with inflammatory bowel disease. TCRdb re-called the 5' RACE reads; every CDR3 protein appears as one record, without DNA. The repertoire table contains about 380,000 distinct CDR3 sequences. Sequencing was performed on blood. These TCRs come from a human donor with ulcerative colitis or Crohn's disease, or a healthy co-twin of an affected twin (not recorded which). Each CDR3 is given with its conserved first and last residue. Each record gives: CDR3 protein, V gene, J gene.

CDR3 protein: CASSPYRGSGNTIYF
V gene: TRBV18
J gene: TRBJ1-3

CDR3 protein: CASSQFWTENTEAFF
V gene: TRBV4-3
J gene: TRBJ1-1

CDR3 protein: CASSLHRGPSGANVLTF
V gene: TRBV12-3/TRBV12-4
J gene: TRBJ2-6

CDR3 protein: CASSFRGGAGELFF
V gene: TRBV9
J gene: TRBJ2-2

CDR3 protein: CASSFPTEASGGIPYNEQFF
V gene: TRBV7-8
J gene: TRBJ2-1

CDR3 protein: CASSYSAGGPSTGELFF
V gene: TRBV6-5
J gene: TRBJ2-2

CDR3 protein: CASSLDRVSRETQYF
V gene: TRBV7-3
J gene: TRBJ2-5

CDR3 protein: CASSPPGGGTDTQYF
V gene: TRBV12-3/TRBV12-4
J gene: TRBJ2-3

CDR3 protein: CATSRGSGNEQFF
V gene: TRBV15
J gene: TRBJ2-1

CDR3 protein: CASSYSRQGSEQFF
V gene: TRBV6-5
J gene: TRBJ2-1

CDR3 protein: CASSLCSGGPRTDTQYF
V gene: TRBV27
J gene: TRBJ2-3

CDR3 protein: CASSLGQGAYWSGNTIYF
V gene: TRBV5-1
J gene: TRBJ1-3

CDR3 protein: CAWIPGPGAGYTF
V gene: TRBV30
J gene: TRBJ1-2

CDR3 protein: CASIRGQGGQPQHF
V gene: TRBV19
J gene: TRBJ1-5

CDR3 protein: CASSLRAGGLRGTEAFF
V gene: TRBV5-8
J gene: TRBJ1-1

CDR3 protein: CASTRDRPWSSPLHF
V gene: TRBV6-1
J gene: TRBJ1-6

CDR3 protein: CSARPDREGQPQHF
V gene: TRBV20-1
J gene: TRBJ1-5

CDR3 protein: CASSPGTSGNTDTQYF
V gene: TRBV4-2
J gene: TRBJ2-3

CDR3 protein: CATSRDSRVGQPQHF
V gene: TRBV15
J gene: TRBJ1-5

CDR3 protein: CASSSRGYEQYF
V gene: TRBV12-3/TRBV12-4
J gene: TRBJ2-7

CDR3 protein: CASSVGTGSYNEQFF
V gene: TRBV9
J gene: TRBJ2-1

CDR3 protein: CASSLAGPLNTEAFF
V gene: TRBV12-3/TRBV12-4
J gene: TRBJ1-1

CDR3 protein: CASSQDGSGGEVFYEQYF
V gene: TRBV4-3
J gene: TRBJ2-7

CDR3 protein: CASSQLGASTEALF
V gene: TRBV4-1
J gene: TRBJ1-1

CDR3 protein: CASSLSGQLNTEAFF
V gene: TRBV5-1
J gene: TRBJ1-1

CDR3 protein: CASSYYGRGSYNEQFF
V gene: TRBV6-5
J gene: TRBJ2-1

CDR3 protein: CASSQDEPFLAGADEQFF
V gene: TRBV14
J gene: TRBJ2-1

CDR3 protein: CASSQGMVGNQPQHF
V gene: TRBV4-2
J gene: TRBJ1-5

CDR3 protein: CASSPEGGGTLDGETQYF
V gene: TRBV5-4
J gene: TRBJ2-5

CDR3 protein: CATSDWNQPQHF
V gene: TRBV24-1
J gene: TRBJ1-5

CDR3 protein: CATSDRSTDTQYF
V gene: TRBV7-3
J gene: TRBJ2-3

CDR3 protein: CASRSDRESIYEQYF
V gene: TRBV28
J gene: TRBJ2-7

CDR3 protein: CASRFSIAYNEQFF
V gene: TRBV19
J gene: TRBJ2-1

CDR3 protein: CSVESGLFSAQYF
V gene: TRBV29-1
J gene: TRBJ2-5

CDR3 protein: CASSFPQGESSLAFF
V gene: TRBV7-2
J gene: TRBJ1-1

CDR3 protein: CASSHTGLEAFF
V gene: TRBV4-1
J gene: TRBJ1-1

CDR3 protein: CASSYDWTGSYEQYF
V gene: TRBV6-2/TRBV6-3
J gene: TRBJ2-7

CDR3 protein: CSASRDWASYEQYF
V gene: TRBV20-1
J gene: TRBJ2-7

CDR3 protein: CASKGRTPGMGFF
V gene: TRBV2
J gene: TRBJ2-2

CDR3 protein: CASSFRDTRYGYTF
V gene: TRBV6-5
J gene: TRBJ1-2

CDR3 protein: CASSQPGTGQETQYF
V gene: TRBV3-1
J gene: TRBJ2-5

CDR3 protein: CSASSRGRETQYF
V gene: TRBV20-1
J gene: TRBJ2-5

CDR3 protein: CSAFIGRVLTGELFF
V gene: TRBV29-1
J gene: TRBJ2-2

CDR3 protein: CASSPVKGVDTGELFF
V gene: TRBV5-4
J gene: TRBJ2-2

CDR3 protein: CASSAEGMNTEAFF
V gene: TRBV5-5
J gene: TRBJ1-1

CDR3 protein: CASSEDGWVGQYF
V gene: TRBV7-2
J gene: TRBJ2-7

CDR3 protein: CASIGTSSDTQYF
V gene: TRBV11-2
J gene: TRBJ2-3

CDR3 protein: CASSRATPNNEQFF
V gene: TRBV19
J gene: TRBJ2-1

CDR3 protein: CASSYPGSGSYNEQFF
V gene: TRBV6-5
J gene: TRBJ2-1

CDR3 protein: CASSLPPIRETQYF
V gene: TRBV7-2
J gene: TRBJ2-5

CDR3 protein: CASSQPRTSDDTEAFF
V gene: TRBV3-1
J gene: TRBJ1-1

CDR3 protein: CASSLGVEDGYTF
V gene: TRBV28
J gene: TRBJ1-2

CDR3 protein: CASSLGDRRYGYTF
V gene: TRBV7-9
J gene: TRBJ1-2

CDR3 protein: CASRTDGDYGYTF
V gene: TRBV5-1
J gene: TRBJ1-2